The rows below give T cell receptor beta chains drawn from one sample of a study of CD8 T cells in ankylosing spondylitis. TCRdb analysed the 5' RACE reads with MiXCR anew, one entry per CDR3 protein. The sample records under 150,000 distinct CDR3 sequences, around 9% being singletons. Source material: blood, either unsorted or a sorted T cell fraction (not recorded which). The source of these receptors is a male donor with ankylosing spondylitis or in good health (not recorded which). The CDR3 runs from the conserved cysteine through the conserved F or W. The order of the fields is J gene, D gene, V gene, clone size, CDR3 protein, CDR3 DNA. D genes are given only for firm matches. Clone size is stated in some rows and not others, as once, few, many or a class when expanded.

j_gene: TRBJ2-1; d_gene: TRBD1; v_gene: TRBV5-5; abundance: NA; CDR3aa: CASSLSFGTGKNNEQFF; CDR3nt: TGTGCCAGCAGCTTAAGCTTCGGGACAGGGAAAAACAATGAGCAGTTCTTC
j_gene: TRBJ2-1; d_gene: NA; v_gene: TRBV4-2; abundance: NA; CDR3aa: CASSPRSGEQFF; CDR3nt: TGTGCCAGCAGCCCCCGAAGCGGAGAGCAGTTCTTC
j_gene: TRBJ2-2; d_gene: NA; v_gene: TRBV24-1; abundance: many; CDR3aa: CATSDFRGFSTGELFF; CDR3nt: TGTGCCACCAGTGATTTTCGCGGTTTTAGTACCGGGGAGCTGTTTTTT
j_gene: TRBJ2-7; d_gene: NA; v_gene: TRBV11-2; abundance: NA; CDR3aa: CASSLARHEQYF; CDR3nt: TGTGCCAGCAGCTTAGCTCGGCACGAGCAGTACTTC
j_gene: TRBJ2-7; d_gene: NA; v_gene: TRBV27; abundance: few; CDR3aa: CASSLAGVLHYEQYF; CDR3nt: TGTGCCAGCAGTTTAGCAGGTGTTCTACACTACGAGCAGTACTTC
j_gene: TRBJ2-3; d_gene: NA; v_gene: TRBV7-2; abundance: many; CDR3aa: CASSLASVEDTQYF; CDR3nt: TGTGCCAGCAGCTTAGCATCGGTGGAAGATACGCAGTATTTT
j_gene: TRBJ2-7; d_gene: TRBD1; v_gene: TRBV5-1; abundance: many; CDR3aa: CASCEGQDFNEQYF; CDR3nt: TGCGCCAGCTGCGAGGGACAGGATTTCAACGAGCAGTACTTC
j_gene: TRBJ2-7; d_gene: TRBD1; v_gene: TRBV12-3/TRBV12-4; abundance: few; CDR3aa: CASSGRDRNSYEQYF; CDR3nt: TGTGCCAGCAGCGGTAGGGACAGGAACTCCTACGAGCAGTACTTC
j_gene: TRBJ2-3; d_gene: TRBD2; v_gene: TRBV30; abundance: NA; CDR3aa: CAWIRDSGVTDTQYF; CDR3nt: TGTGCCTGGATAAGGGATAGCGGGGTCACAGATACGCAGTATTTT
j_gene: TRBJ2-1; d_gene: NA; v_gene: TRBV28; abundance: many; CDR3aa: CASSLWAEYNEQFF; CDR3nt: TGTGCCAGCAGTTTATGGGCCGAGTACAATGAGCAGTTCTTC
j_gene: TRBJ2-7; d_gene: NA; v_gene: TRBV5-1; abundance: many; CDR3aa: CASSLELSYEQYF; CDR3nt: TGCGCCAGCAGCTTGGAGCTTTCCTACGAGCAGTACTTC
j_gene: TRBJ2-4; d_gene: TRBD1; v_gene: TRBV11-2; abundance: NA; CDR3aa: CASSLSVFTGANKNIQYF; CDR3nt: TGTGCCAGCAGCTTAAGTGTTTTTACAGGGGCGAACAAAAACATTCAGTACTTC
j_gene: TRBJ2-1; d_gene: NA; v_gene: TRBV20-1; abundance: few; CDR3aa: CSARPLRDTSSYNEQFF; CDR3nt: TGCAGTGCTAGGCCACTCCGGGACACGAGCTCCTACAATGAGCAGTTCTTC